This T cell receptor (beta chain) was documented in a study of blood T cell repertoires in COVID-19. The CDR3 contains 18 residues. The germline gives CDR1 LNHDA, CDR2 SQIVND (reference sequence). With 6 bases removed from V and 1 base from J, the gap between germline ends came to 24 bases. Clones were sequenced by immunoSEQ multiplex PCR, and TCRdb holds only the in-frame ones, with some missing. The top ten clones hold 6.5% to 9% of a sample with more than 140,000 clones, 65% to 90% of them seen once. The origin of this receptor is a woman aged 50 to 65 in a cohort sampled during active or convalescent COVID-19. The V gene is TRBV19, the J gene TRBJ1-2; D call uncertain. Sequencing used peripheral blood. The CDR3 sequence: CASRGSGQKGGDNYGYTF. CDR3 DNA: TGTGCCAGTAGGGGATCTGGGCAGAAAGGCGGGGATAACTATGGCTACACCTTC. The whole variable domain, filled in from reference TRBV19 and TRBJ1-2, reads DGGITQSPKYLFRKEGQNVTLSCEQNLNHDAMYWYRQDPGQGLRLIYYSQIVNDFQKGDIAEGYSVSREKKESFPLTVTSAQKNPTAFYLCASRGSGQKGGDNYGYTFGSGTRLTVV.